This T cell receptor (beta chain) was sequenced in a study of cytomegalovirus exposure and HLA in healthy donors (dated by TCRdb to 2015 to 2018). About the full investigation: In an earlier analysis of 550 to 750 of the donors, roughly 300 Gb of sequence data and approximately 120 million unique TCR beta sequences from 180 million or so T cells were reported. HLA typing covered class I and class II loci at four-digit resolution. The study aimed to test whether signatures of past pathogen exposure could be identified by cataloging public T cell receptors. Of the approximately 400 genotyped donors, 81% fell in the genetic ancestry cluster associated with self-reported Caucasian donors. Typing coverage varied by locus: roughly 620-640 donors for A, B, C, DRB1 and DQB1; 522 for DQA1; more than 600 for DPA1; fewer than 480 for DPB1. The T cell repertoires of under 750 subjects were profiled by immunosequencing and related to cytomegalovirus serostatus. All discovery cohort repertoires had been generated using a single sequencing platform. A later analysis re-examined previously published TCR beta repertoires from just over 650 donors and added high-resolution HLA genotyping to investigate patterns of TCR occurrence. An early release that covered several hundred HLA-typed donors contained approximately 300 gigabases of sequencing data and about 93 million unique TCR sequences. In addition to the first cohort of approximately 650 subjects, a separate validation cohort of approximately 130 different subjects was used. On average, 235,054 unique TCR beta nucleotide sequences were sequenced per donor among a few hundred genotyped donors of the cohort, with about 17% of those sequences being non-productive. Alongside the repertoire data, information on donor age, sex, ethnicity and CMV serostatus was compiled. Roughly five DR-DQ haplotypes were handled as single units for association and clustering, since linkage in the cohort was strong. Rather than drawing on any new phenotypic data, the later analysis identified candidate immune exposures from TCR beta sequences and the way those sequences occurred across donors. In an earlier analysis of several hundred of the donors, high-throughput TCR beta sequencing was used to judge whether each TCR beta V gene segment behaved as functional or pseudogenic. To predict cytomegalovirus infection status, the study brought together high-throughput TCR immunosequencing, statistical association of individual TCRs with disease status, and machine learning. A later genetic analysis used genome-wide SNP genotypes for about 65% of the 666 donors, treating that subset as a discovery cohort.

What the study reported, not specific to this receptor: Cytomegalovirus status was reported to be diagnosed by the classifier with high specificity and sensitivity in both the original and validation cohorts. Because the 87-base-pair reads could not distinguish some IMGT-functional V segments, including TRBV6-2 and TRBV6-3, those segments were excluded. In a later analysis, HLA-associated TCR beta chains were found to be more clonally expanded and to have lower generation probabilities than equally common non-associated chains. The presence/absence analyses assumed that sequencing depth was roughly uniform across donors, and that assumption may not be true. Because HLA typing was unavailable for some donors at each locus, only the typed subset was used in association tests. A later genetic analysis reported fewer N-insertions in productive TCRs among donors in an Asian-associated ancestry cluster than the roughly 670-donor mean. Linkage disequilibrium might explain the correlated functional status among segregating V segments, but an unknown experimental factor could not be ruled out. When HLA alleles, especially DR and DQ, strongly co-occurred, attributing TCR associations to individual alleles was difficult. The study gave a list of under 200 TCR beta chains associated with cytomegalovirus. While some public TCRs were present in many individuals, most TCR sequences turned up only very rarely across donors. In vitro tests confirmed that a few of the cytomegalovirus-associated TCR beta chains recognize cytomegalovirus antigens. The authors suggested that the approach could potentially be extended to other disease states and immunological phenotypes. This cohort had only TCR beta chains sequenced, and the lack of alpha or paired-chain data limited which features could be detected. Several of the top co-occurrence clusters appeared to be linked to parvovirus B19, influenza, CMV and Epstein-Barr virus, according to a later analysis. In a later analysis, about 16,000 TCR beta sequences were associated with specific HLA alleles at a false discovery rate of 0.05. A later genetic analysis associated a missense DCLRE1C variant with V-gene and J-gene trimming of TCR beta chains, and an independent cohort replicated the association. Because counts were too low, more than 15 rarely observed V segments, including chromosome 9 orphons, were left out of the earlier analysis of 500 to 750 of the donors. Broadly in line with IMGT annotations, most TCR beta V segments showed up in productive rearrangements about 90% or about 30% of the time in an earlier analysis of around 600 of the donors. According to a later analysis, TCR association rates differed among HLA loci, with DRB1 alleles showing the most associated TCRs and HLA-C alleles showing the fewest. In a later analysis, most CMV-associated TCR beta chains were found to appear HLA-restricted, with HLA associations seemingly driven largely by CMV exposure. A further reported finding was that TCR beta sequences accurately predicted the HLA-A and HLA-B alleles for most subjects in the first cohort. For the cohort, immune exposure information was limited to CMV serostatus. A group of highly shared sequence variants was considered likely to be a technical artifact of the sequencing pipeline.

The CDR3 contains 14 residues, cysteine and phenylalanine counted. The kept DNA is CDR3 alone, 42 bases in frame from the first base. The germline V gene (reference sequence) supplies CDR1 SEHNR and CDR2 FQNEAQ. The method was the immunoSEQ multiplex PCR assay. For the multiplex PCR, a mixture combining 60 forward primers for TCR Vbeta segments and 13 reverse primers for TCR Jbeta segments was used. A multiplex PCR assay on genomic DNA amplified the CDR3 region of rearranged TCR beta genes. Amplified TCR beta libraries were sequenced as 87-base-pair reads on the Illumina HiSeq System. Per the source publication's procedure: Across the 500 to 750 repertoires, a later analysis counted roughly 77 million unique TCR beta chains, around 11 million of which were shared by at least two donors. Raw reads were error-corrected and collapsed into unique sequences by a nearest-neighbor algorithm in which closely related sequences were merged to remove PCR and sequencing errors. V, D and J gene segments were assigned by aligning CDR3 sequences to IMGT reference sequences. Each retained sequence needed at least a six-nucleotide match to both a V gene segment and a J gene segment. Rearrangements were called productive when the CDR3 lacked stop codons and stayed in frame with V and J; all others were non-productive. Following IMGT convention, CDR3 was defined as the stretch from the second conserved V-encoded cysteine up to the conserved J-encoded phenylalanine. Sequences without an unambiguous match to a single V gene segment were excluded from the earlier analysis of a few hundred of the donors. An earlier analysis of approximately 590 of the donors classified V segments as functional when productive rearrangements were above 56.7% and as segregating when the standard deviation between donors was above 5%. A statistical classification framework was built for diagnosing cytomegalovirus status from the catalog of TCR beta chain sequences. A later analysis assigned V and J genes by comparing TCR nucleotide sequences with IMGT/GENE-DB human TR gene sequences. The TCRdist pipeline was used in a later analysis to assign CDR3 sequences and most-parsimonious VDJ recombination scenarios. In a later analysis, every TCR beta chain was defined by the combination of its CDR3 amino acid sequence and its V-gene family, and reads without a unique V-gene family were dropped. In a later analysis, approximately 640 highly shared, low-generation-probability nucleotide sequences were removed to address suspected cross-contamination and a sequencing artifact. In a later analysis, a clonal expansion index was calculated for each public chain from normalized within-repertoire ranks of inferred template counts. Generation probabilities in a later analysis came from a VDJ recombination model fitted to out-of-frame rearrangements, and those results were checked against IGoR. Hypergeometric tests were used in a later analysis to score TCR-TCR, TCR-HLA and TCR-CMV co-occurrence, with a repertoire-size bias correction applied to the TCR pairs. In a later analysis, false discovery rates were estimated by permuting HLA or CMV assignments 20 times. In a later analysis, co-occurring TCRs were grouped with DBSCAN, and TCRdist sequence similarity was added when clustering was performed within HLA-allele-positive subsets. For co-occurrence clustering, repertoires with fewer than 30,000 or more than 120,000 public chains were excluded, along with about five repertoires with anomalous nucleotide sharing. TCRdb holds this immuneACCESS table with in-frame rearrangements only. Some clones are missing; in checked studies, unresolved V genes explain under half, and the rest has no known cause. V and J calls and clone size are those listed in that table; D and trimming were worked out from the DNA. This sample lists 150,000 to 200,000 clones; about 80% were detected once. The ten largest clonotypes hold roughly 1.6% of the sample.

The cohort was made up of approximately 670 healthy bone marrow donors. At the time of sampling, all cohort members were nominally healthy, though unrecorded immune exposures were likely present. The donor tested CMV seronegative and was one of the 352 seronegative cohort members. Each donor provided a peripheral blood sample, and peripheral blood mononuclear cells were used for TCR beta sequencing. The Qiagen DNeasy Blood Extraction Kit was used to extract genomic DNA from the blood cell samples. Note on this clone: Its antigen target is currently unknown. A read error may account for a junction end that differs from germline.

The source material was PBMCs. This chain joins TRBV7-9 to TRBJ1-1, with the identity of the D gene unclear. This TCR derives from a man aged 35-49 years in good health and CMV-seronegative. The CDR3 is CSSSPTGGNTEAFF. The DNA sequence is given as TGTTCCAGCAGCCCGACCGGAGGGAACACTGAAGCTTTCTTT.